The present T cell receptor (beta chain) was sequenced within a study of technical replicates of blood from a handful of donors. Only in-frame clones appear in the TCRdb table, and some are missing; sequencing was by immunoSEQ multiplex PCR. The sample consists of approximately 29,000 clones, approximately 92% of them appearing once. Looked up from germline, CDR1 is SGHRS and CDR2 is YFSETQ. V was clipped by 1 base and J by 3 bases, with 10 bases between them. This CDR3 has 15 amino acids. Sequences were obtained from PBMCs. The chain uses TRBV5-1 and TRBJ2-2; D not certain. The TCR originated in a human donor in good health. Some clones in this sample may be carry-over from other donors' samples. CDR3 protein: CASSLIGWDTGELFF. The CDR3, as DNA: TGCGCCAGCAGCTTGATCGGGTGGGACACCGGGGAGCTGTTTTTT.